One sample yielded the 3 T cell receptor beta chains listed below, sequenced in a study of CD8 T cells in ankylosing spondylitis. TCRdb re-derived calls from the 5' RACE reads in MiXCR, one entry per CDR3 protein. The data show fewer than 750,000 distinct CDR3 sequences, with under 20% seen just once and about a fifth held by the top ten. Whole-study results and caveats: What seemed typical of ankylosing spondylitis blood was a TCR beta motif built from several highly homologous variants.

These receptors lack a known antigen. Sequenced input: blood, either unsorted or a sorted T cell fraction (not recorded which). The receptors shown here come from a male donor with ankylosing spondylitis.

The rearrangement links TRBV6-1 to TRBJ2-1, with TRBD2 matching over 8 bases. CDR3 length: 16 residues. Germline-derived CDR1 and CDR2 are MNHNS and SASEGT. V shed 6 bases and J 7 bases; nucleotides not matched to a gene: 14. The CDR3 is CASRASPGGFPNEQFF. The CDR3 DNA reads as TGTGCCAGCAGGGCGTCCCCGGGAGGGTTTCCAAATGAGCAGTTCTTC.

The rearrangement links TRBV7-9 to TRBJ2-7; D unclear. Per the germline V gene, CDR1 is SEHNR and CDR2 is FQNEAQ (reference sequence). This CDR3 comprises 11 residues. The V and J ends lost 5 bases and 6 bases respectively, with 8 bases between them. The CDR3 reads CASSPGPEQYF. CDR3 bases: TGTGCCAGCAGCCCCGGCCCCGAGCAGTACTTC.

This clonotype was found a few times. CDR3 loop: CSARDLGRAYEQYF. CDR3 sequence (DNA): TGCAGTGCTAGAGATTTGGGACGCGCCTACGAGCAGTACTTC. V usage is TRBV20-1 and J usage is TRBJ2-7, with D perhaps assigned TRBD1 or TRBD2 (5 bases each). Trimming stripped 0 bases from V and 2 bases from J, with 11 bases between. Germline V lookup: CDR1 DFQATT, CDR2 SNEGSKA (reference sequence). This CDR3 region has 14 residues.